One sample yielded the 20 T cell receptor beta chains listed below, sequenced in a study of T-cell reconstitution after alpha-beta-depleted transplantation in children. During its preparation, the TCRbeta library received unique molecular identifiers. In TCRdb, the PCR reads were re-called with MiXCR into one record per CDR3 protein. The repertoire holds approximately 110,000 distinct CDR3 sequences, with around 23% as singletons. Sequenced material: PBMCs, mostly from graft donor cells, taken 180 days after TCRalphabeta/CD19-depleted stem cell transplant. The receptor set was obtained from a male patient aged 2 to 9 who had a stem cell transplant for chronic granulomatous disease, so the T cells may come from the graft donor.

The rearrangement uses TRBV29-1 and TRBJ2-1, with D tentatively TRBD2 (6 bases). From germline, CDR1 is SQVTM and CDR2 ANQGSEA. The CDR3 has 14 amino acids. V lost 8 bases and J lost 7, with 21 bases in between. CDR3 nucleotide sequence: TGCAGCTCGATCGGAGGGGCTACTAAGAATGAGCAGTTCTTC. It codes for CSSIGGATKNEQFF.

This clonotype was found a few times. The rearrangement links TRBV27 to TRBJ2-7; 7 bases fit TRBD2. After removal of 3 bases from V and 2 bases from J, the junction contained 7 bases not matched to a gene. The length of the CDR3 is 15 residues. Germline CDR1 and CDR2: MNHEY and SMNVEV (reference sequence). CDR3 residues: CASSFGGRGTYEQYF. CDR3 in DNA: TGTGCCAGCAGTTTTGGCGGGAGAGGAACCTACGAGCAGTACTTC.

This clonotype occurred many times. The J gene is TRBJ1-5, the V gene TRBV29-1; D perhaps matches TRBD1 (5 bases). Germline V gene lookup returns CDR1 SQVTM and CDR2 ANQGSEA. The CDR3 length is 13 residues. V lost 4 bases to trimming and J lost 4 bases, with 11 bases between them. This chain's CDR3 is CSVAGGANQPQHF. The CDR3, as DNA: TGCAGCGTTGCCGGAGGGGCGAATCAGCCCCAGCATTTT.

CDR3 coding DNA: TGCGCCAGCAGTGAGGCAGGTTGGGCTTTGGCCAAAAACATTCAGTACTTC. Protein: CASSEAGWALAKNIQYF. The chain joins TRBV10-2 to TRBJ2-4, with unresolved D. Germline lookup yields CDR1 WSHSY and CDR2 SAAADI. The CDR3 length is 17 residues. V was shortened by 2 bases and J by 1 base, with 15 bases between the two germline ends.

This chain links TRBV27 with TRBJ2-7; 10 nucleotides match TRBD1. The CDR3 spans 14 residues. Germline V gives CDR1 MNHEY, CDR2 SMNVEV (reference sequence). The junction had 7 bases not matched to a gene; V was cut back by 5 bases and J by 6 bases. The CDR3 protein is CASSLRQGASEQYF. The CDR3 DNA follows: TGTGCCAGCAGTCTCAGACAGGGGGCCAGCGAGCAGTACTTC.

In this sample, this clonotype turned up many times. The genes are TRBV11-2 and TRBJ2-3; 11 nucleotides match TRBD2. Germline CDR1 and CDR2: SGHAT and FQNNGV. The CDR3 covers 18 residues. V lost 2 bases to trimming and J lost 4 bases; unmatched junction nucleotides: 11. CDR3 sequence: CASSLPTELAGAPDTQYF. For the CDR3, the DNA is TGTGCCAGCAGCTTACCCACTGAACTAGCGGGGGCCCCAGATACGCAGTATTTT.

This clonotype came up many times. The J gene is TRBJ2-2, the V gene TRBV6-2 or TRBV6-3, with D tentatively TRBD1 (6 bases). Germline V CDR1 and CDR2: MNHEY, SVGEGT. Trimming pared 1 base from V and 6 bases from J, leaving 9 bases between. The length of the CDR3 is 14 residues. CDR3 sequence (DNA): TGTGCCAGCAGTTACTTACAGGGAGCCGGGGAGCTGTTTTTT. It is translated as CASSYLQGAGELFF.

The gene calls are TRBV29-1 and TRBJ1-1; D might be TRBD1 (5 bases). Trimming left V 1 base short and J 5 bases short, with 14 bases between. The CDR3 totals 14 residues. CDR1 SQVTM and CDR2 ANQGSEA come from the germline V gene. The CDR3 DNA sequence: TGCAGCGTTGAAGGGACACCTCGAGGAACTGAAGCTTTCTTT. Translating it yields CSVEGTPRGTEAFF.

There are a few counts of this clonotype. The gene calls are TRBV12-3 or TRBV12-4 and TRBJ2-3; 7 bases are shared with TRBD2. J was trimmed by 8 bases and V by 6 bases; bases with no gene match: 14. There are 15 residues in the CDR3. The CDR3 DNA follows: TGTGCCAGCAGCCCCTCGTTCGCGGGAGACGGTACGCAGTATTTT. Amino acids: CASSPSFAGDGTQYF.

The table lists this clonotype with many counts. This sequence joins TRBV12-3 or TRBV12-4 and TRBJ1-3; D not certain. The V end was cut by 7 bases, the J end by 0 bases, with 13 bases between. The length of the CDR3 is 15 residues. CDR3: CASTAHQSSGNTIYF. CDR3 nucleotide sequence: TGTGCCAGCACCGCACACCAGAGCTCTGGAAACACCATATATTTT.

This clonotype showed up many times. The gene calls are TRBV29-1 and TRBJ2-5, with no clear D. CDR3 size: 12 residues. From germline, CDR1 is SQVTM and CDR2 ANQGSEA. V was trimmed by 7 bases and J by 4 bases, leaving 13 bases between them. CDR3 sequence (DNA): TGCAGCGCCGCCCGAAACGCAGAGACCCAGTACTTC. This translates into CSAARNAETQYF.

This clonotype came up a few times. The chain uses TRBV7-6 and TRBJ2-3; the match to TRBD2 covers 9 bases. CDR1 and CDR2 (germline): SGHVS, FNYEAQ. There are 15 residues in the CDR3. J gave up 2 bases and V 8 bases, and 8 bases lay outside the gene matches. The chain's CDR3 is CASSSGGGATDTQYF. For the CDR3, the DNA is TGTGCCAGCTCAAGTGGCGGGGGGGCCACAGATACGCAGTATTTT.

This clonotype came up many times. Its ends do not fully match the called genes, so a read error is possible. J is TRBJ2-3 and V is TRBV7-7; D is tentatively TRBD1 or TRBD2 (6 bases each). There are 13 residues in the CDR3. CDR1 SSHAT and CDR2 FNYEAQ come from the germline V gene (reference sequence). Written as DNA, the CDR3 is TGTGCTAGCAGCTTAGGGGGGCGTGATACGCAGTATTTT. Translated, it gives CASSLGGRDTQYF. Full variable domain (remainder filled in from reference TRBV7-7 and TRBJ2-3): GAGVSQSPRYKVTKRGQDVTLRCDPISSHATLYWYQQALGQGPEFLTYFNYEAQPDKSGLPSDRFSAERPEGSISTLTIQRTEQRDSAMYRCASSLGGRDTQYFGPGTRLTVL.

At least ten counts were recorded for this clonotype. This chain connects TRBV20-1 to TRBJ1-1; D gene uncertain. Looked up from germline, CDR1 is DFQATT and CDR2 is SNEGSKA (reference sequence). V shed 8 bases and J shed 4 bases, with 14 bases lying between them. This CDR3 comprises 12 residues. CDR3 nucleotide sequence: TGCAGTCCCGGACTGGGTGGCACTGAAGCTTTCTTT. It specifies CSPGLGGTEAFF.

The sample holds a few counts of this clonotype. The rearrangement links TRBV29-1 to TRBJ2-7, with TRBD1 matching 7 bases. V lost 7 bases to trimming and J lost 1 base; unmatched junction nucleotides: 4. The CDR3 is 12 residues long. Looked up from germline, CDR1 is SQVTM and CDR2 is ANQGSEA. The CDR3 DNA sequence: TGCAGCGGACGGACAGGATCCTACGAGCAGTACTTC. Amino acids: CSGRTGSYEQYF.

This clonotype was seen a handful of times. V is TRBV15 and J is TRBJ2-7, with 9 bases matching TRBD2. CDR3 length equals 15 residues. The germline V gene encodes CDR1 LNHNV and CDR2 YYDKDF (reference sequence). The ends lost 3 bases at V and 5 bases at J; junction bases unmatched: 8. The CDR3 DNA follows: TGTGCCACCAGCAGTGATATAGCGGGAGTCCACGAGCAGTACTTC. Translating gives CATSSDIAGVHEQYF.

The chain employs TRBV6-1 and TRBJ2-3; weak D call: TRBD1 (5 bases). This CDR3 has 12 amino acids. V was trimmed by 10 bases and J by 0 bases, leaving 8 bases between them. Germline V gives CDR1 MNHNS, CDR2 SASEGT. Here the CDR3 reads CAIRQSTDTQYF. The CDR3 DNA reads as TGTGCCATCCGACAGAGCACAGATACGCAGTATTTT.

This clonotype showed up just a few times. The CDR3 DNA reads as TGCAGTGCTATAGTACTAGCGGAGGCCGTACAGACCCAGTACTTC. Translation: CSAIVLAEAVQTQYF. This chain uses TRBV20-1 with TRBJ2-5, with 8 bases lining up with TRBD2. The trim removed 4 bases at V and 6 bases at J, leaving 13 bases unmatched. CDR3 length: 15 residues. CDR1 is DFQATT and CDR2 is SNEGSKA in the germline V gene (reference sequence).

The V gene is TRBV5-1, the J gene TRBJ1-1, with D perhaps matching TRBD1 (5 bases). Germline V CDR1 and CDR2: SGHRS, YFSETQ. There are 14 residues in the CDR3. The V and J ends lost 3 bases and 0 bases respectively, with 9 bases between them. In nucleotides, the CDR3 is TGCGCCAGCAGCTGGGACGGGATGAACACTGAAGCTTTCTTT. Protein sequence: CASSWDGMNTEAFF.

This clonotype has more than one count but fewer than ten. The gene calls are TRBV20-1 and TRBJ2-1; TRBD2 matches at 15 bases. This CDR3 has 17 amino acids. V dropped 6 bases and J dropped 9; count of bases not matched to a gene: 15. CDR1 is DFQATT, CDR2 SNEGSKA, per germline (reference sequence). DNA for the CDR3: TGCAGTGCGCGGACTAGCGGGAGGGGTAGAAGTAGCGGTGAGCAGTTCTTC. Protein: CSARTSGRGRSSGEQFF.